What follows are 28 T cell receptor beta chains derived from one specimen sequenced in a study of blood T cell repertoires in COVID-19. The protocol was immunoSEQ multiplex PCR, while the TCRdb copy is restricted to in-frame clones and leaves out a portion. Among roughly 290,000 clones, over 75% were seen once, and the ten largest hold more than 2%. The sample comprised PBMCs or T cells enriched from blood (not recorded which). The receptors were sampled from a man aged 25-45 years who had recovered from COVID-19.

V gene TRBV23-1 combines with J gene TRBJ2-1, with 7 bases matching TRBD2. TRBV23-1 is an ORF, with its function uncertain. The CDR3 spans 17 residues. V shed 2 bases and J 6 bases; nucleotides not matched to a gene: 13. The CDR3 reads CASSQPLTQGGVNEQFF. CDR3 DNA sequence: TGCGCCAGCAGTCAACCCCTCACGCAGGGAGGGGTCAATGAGCAGTTCTTC.

J is TRBJ1-2 and V is TRBV5-8; 7 nucleotides match TRBD1. Losses at the gene ends were 2 bases for V and 7 bases for J; bases not matched to a gene: 8. The germline gives CDR1 SGHTS, CDR2 YDEGEE. This CDR3 region has 14 residues. DNA for the CDR3: TGTGCCAGCAGCTTACGAACGACAGGGTCTGGCTACACCTTC. Protein: CASSLRTTGSGYTF.

The gene calls are TRBV5-1 and TRBJ1-2, with 7 bases that match TRBD1. V gave up 4 bases and J gave up 8 bases; unmatched junction bases: 8. The CDR3 sequence is 13 residues long. CDR1 is SGHRS and CDR2 is YFSETQ in the germline V gene. In DNA, the CDR3 is TGCGCCAGCAGCCCGACAGGGTATGGGGGCTACACCTTC. This gives the protein CASSPTGYGGYTF.

The gene calls are TRBV3-1 (or the pseudogene TRBV3-2) and TRBJ1-2; D gene uncertain. CDR3 length: 14 residues. Trimming left V 0 bases short and J 3 bases short, with 8 bases between. CDR1 is LGHDT, CDR2 YNNKEL, per germline (reference sequence). CDR3 protein: CASSQETSYYGYTF. The CDR3 region has the DNA TGTGCCAGCAGCCAAGAAACCAGTTACTATGGCTACACCTTC.

The rearrangement uses TRBV11-2 and TRBJ2-1, with TRBD2 identical over 7 bases. Germline values: CDR1 SGHAT, CDR2 FQNNGV. The ends lost 5 bases at V and 6 bases at J; junction bases unmatched: 13. The CDR3 contains 16 residues. CDR3 bases: TGTGCCAGCAGCCCCCTGGTGCAGGGAGGGGTCAATGAGCAGTTCTTC. It specifies CASSPLVQGGVNEQFF.

This rearrangement joins TRBV7-2 to TRBJ2-1; D may be TRBD2 (7 bases). Germline V lookup: CDR1 SGHTA, CDR2 FQGNSA. The CDR3 runs 18 residues. Trimming pared 5 bases from V and 3 bases from J, leaving 23 bases between. CDR3 sequence: CASSPEGDLAASYNEQFF. DNA for the CDR3: TGTGCCAGCAGCCCCGAGGGGGATCTAGCGGCCAGCTACAATGAGCAGTTCTTC.

The chain employs TRBV11-2 and TRBJ2-2, with 9 bases lining up with TRBD1. CDR3 length: 17 amino acids. Germline V gene lookup returns CDR1 SGHAT and CDR2 FQNNGV. V lost 3 bases and J lost 4; bases outside the gene matches: 9. This CDR3 is CASSLLVGQGATGELFF. The CDR3 bases are TGTGCCAGCAGCTTGTTAGTGGGACAGGGTGCCACCGGGGAGCTGTTTTTT.

J is TRBJ1-6 and V is TRBV19; 9 bases match TRBD1. The CDR3 has 16 residues. V lost 5 bases, J lost 6 bases, and 8 bases stayed unmatched. Germline assignment: CDR1 LNHDA and CDR2 SQIVND (reference sequence). CDR3 DNA sequence: TGTGCCAGTAGTGCTACAGGGGGCCTTTTTAATTCACCCCTCCACTTT. Encoded protein: CASSATGGLFNSPLHF.

The rearrangement uses TRBV27 and TRBJ2-6, with TRBD2 matching over 7 bases. The CDR3 is 17 amino acids. V lost 3 bases and J lost 0; bases outside the gene matches: 5. The germline gives CDR1 MNHEY, CDR2 SMNVEV (reference sequence). The CDR3 reads CASSLGGDLSGANVLTF. CDR3 DNA: TGTGCCAGCAGTTTGGGGGGGGACCTCTCTGGGGCCAACGTCCTGACTTTC.

The chain has TRBV6-5 and TRBJ1-2, with a weak D call TRBD1 (5 bases). This CDR3 spans 14 amino acids. V lost 0 bases to trimming and J lost 7 bases, with 12 bases between them. Germline-derived CDR1 and CDR2 are MNHEY and SVGAGI. The CDR3 loop reads CASSYSTGGTGYTF. The CDR3 DNA follows: TGTGCCAGCAGTTACTCGACGGGGGGGACTGGCTACACCTTC.

J is TRBJ1-2 and V is TRBV5-5, with a weak D call TRBD1 (6 bases). The CDR3 is 13 residues long. V was trimmed by 4 bases and J by 8 bases, leaving 15 bases between them. Per the germline V gene, CDR1 is SGHKS and CDR2 is YYEKEE (reference sequence). CDR3 in DNA: TGTGCCAGCAGCGTGCACAGGGTAGAGGGCTACACCTTC. The encoded protein is CASSVHRVEGYTF.

V and J are TRBV7-2 and TRBJ2-5, with TRBD2 matching 7 bases. Germline V gene data show CDR1 as SGHTA and CDR2 as FQGNSA. This CDR3 region has 15 residues. V was clipped by 3 bases and J by 5 bases; unmatched bases: 9. The CDR3 here is CASSLSPLGGETQYF. The DNA for the CDR3 is TGTGCCAGCAGCTTGTCTCCCCTCGGGGGGGAGACCCAGTACTTC.

This sequence joins TRBV7-6 and TRBJ1-3; TRBD1 matches at 7 bases. CDR1 SGHVS and CDR2 FNYEAQ come from the germline V gene. Trimming at V came to 4 bases and at J to 4 bases, leaving 4 bases not matched to a gene. The CDR3 contains 14 residues. The CDR3 here is CASSSTGDGNTIYF. CDR3 DNA: TGTGCCAGCAGCTCAACAGGGGACGGAAACACCATATATTTT.

This chain connects TRBV19 to TRBJ1-2; 7 bases fit TRBD1. Germline CDR1 reads LNHDA; CDR2 reads SQIVND (reference sequence). The J segment lost 2 bases and the V segment lost 7 bases, leaving 7 bases of the junction unmatched. The CDR3 totals 14 residues. The CDR3 coding sequence is TGTGCCAGTAAACTCTCGACAGGGAACTATGGCTACACCTTC. Its protein is CASKLSTGNYGYTF.

A single count supports this clone. The J gene is TRBJ1-2, the V gene TRBV24-1; 7 bases match TRBD1. The CDR3 consists of 15 residues. The V segment lost 3 bases and the J segment 2 bases; nucleotides outside the gene matches: 5. Per the germline V gene, CDR1 is KGHDR and CDR2 is SFDVKD. CDR3: CATSDRGQPNYGYTF. CDR3 sequence (DNA): TGTGCCACCAGTGATCGGGGACAGCCCAACTATGGCTACACCTTC.

The genes are TRBV19 and TRBJ2-2; a possible D gene is TRBD2 (5 bases). Per germline, CDR1 LNHDA and CDR2 SQIVND (reference sequence). The CDR3 is made up of 12 amino acids. V was cut by 4 bases and J by 8 bases, with 8 bases left in between. The CDR3 is CASSRLQGELFF. In DNA form, the CDR3 reads TGTGCCAGTAGTAGACTACAGGGGGAGCTGTTTTTT.

The chain uses TRBV4-1 and TRBJ1-4, with TRBD1 matching 9 bases. Germline CDR1 and CDR2: MGHRA and YSYEKL. V shed 8 bases and J 0 bases; nucleotides not matched to a gene: 7. The CDR3 is made up of 16 amino acids. CDR3 nucleotide sequence: TGCGCCAGCCGCACAGGGGGCGCGGCAACTAATGAAAAACTGTTTTTT. Protein: CASRTGGAATNEKLFF.

The rearrangement links TRBV5-1 to TRBJ2-3, with a weak D call TRBD2 (5 bases). The germline V gene encodes CDR1 SGHRS and CDR2 YFSETQ. Trimming shortened V by 4 bases and J by 4 bases, and 13 bases separated the two germline ends. CDR3 length: 14 amino acids. The CDR3 DNA sequence: TGCGCCAGCAGCCCCGGGGATAGGGCAGATACGCAGTATTTT. It is translated as CASSPGDRADTQYF.

This clone was seen just once. The chain employs TRBV7-9 and TRBJ2-4; 9 bases map to TRBD1. J gave up 0 bases and V 11 bases, and 20 bases lay outside the gene matches. Germline V gene lookup returns CDR1 SEHNR and CDR2 FQNEAQ (reference sequence). The CDR3 extends over 19 amino acids. CDR3 sequence: CAQHAPRTGALLAKNIQYF. In nucleotides, the CDR3 is TGTGCCCAGCATGCTCCTAGGACAGGGGCCCTCCTAGCCAAAAACATTCAGTACTTC.

The chain recombines TRBV6-5 with TRBJ1-3, with 7 positions matching TRBD1. V shed 5 bases, J shed 2 bases, and the junction held 3 bases outside the gene matches. CDR1 is MNHEY and CDR2 is SVGAGI in the germline V gene. CDR3 length: 14 residues. CDR3 DNA sequence: TGTGCCAGCAGTACAGGGGTCGCTGGAAACACCATATATTTT. This translates into CASSTGVAGNTIYF.

This rearrangement joins TRBV19 to TRBJ1-1; the D is unclear. The CDR3 covers 12 residues. The germline gives CDR1 LNHDA, CDR2 SQIVND (reference sequence). With 4 bases removed from V and 10 bases from J, the gap between germline ends came to 13 bases. CDR3 coding DNA: TGTGCCAGTAGTAAAGGACCGGAGGGAGCTTTCTTT. Its protein is CASSKGPEGAFF.

CDR3 residues: CASSQEGRNGYTF. CDR3 nucleotide sequence: TGTGCCAGCAGCCAAGAAGGCAGGAATGGCTACACCTTC. The chain carries TRBV3-1 (or the pseudogene TRBV3-2) and TRBJ1-2; D unresolved. CDR1 and CDR2 from the germline V gene are LGHDT and YNNKEL (reference sequence). V shed 0 bases and J shed 6 bases, with 8 bases lying between them. The CDR3 is made up of 13 amino acids.

This chain connects TRBV12-3 or TRBV12-4 to TRBJ2-1; the D gene is possibly TRBD2 (5 bases). Trimming left V 1 base short and J 8 bases short, with 6 bases between. The length of the CDR3 is 12 residues. DNA of the CDR3: TGTGCCAGCAGTTTAGTCGGGGATGAGCAGTTCTTC. This encodes CASSLVGDEQFF.

V and J are TRBV12-3 or TRBV12-4 and TRBJ1-1; D gene ambiguous. V was cut by 4 bases and J by 1 base, with 7 bases left in between. The CDR3 consists of 13 residues. CDR3: CASSSVGNTEAFF. DNA of the CDR3: TGTGCCAGCAGTTCCGTCGGGAACACTGAAGCTTTCTTT.

The chain is built from TRBV2 and TRBJ1-2, with D maybe TRBD1 (6 bases). The CDR3 consists of 14 residues. The V end was cut by 3 bases, the J end by 5 bases, with 13 bases between. Germline lookup yields CDR1 SNHLY and CDR2 FYNNEI. Written as DNA, the CDR3 is TGTGCCAGCAGTGACCGGACAGCACATTATGGCTACACCTTC. It yields the protein CASSDRTAHYGYTF. Based on the CDR3 plus reference TRBV2 and TRBJ1-2, the full variable domain is EPEVTQTPSHQVTQMGQEVILRCVPISNHLYFYWYRQILGQKVEFLVSFYNNEISEKSEIFDDQFSVERPDGSNFTLKIRSTKLEDSAMYFCASSDRTAHYGYTFGSGTRLTVV.

This clone occurred once. The chain has TRBV29-1 and TRBJ1-2, with 10 bases identical to TRBD1. The CDR3 has 13 residues. With V trimmed by 3 bases and J by 5 bases, 3 bases remained unmatched. Per germline, CDR1 SQVTM and CDR2 ANQGSEA. In DNA, the CDR3 is TGCAGCGTTGAGGGACAGGGGCCTTATGGCTACACCTTC. Its translation is CSVEGQGPYGYTF.

This clone came up a few times. V is TRBV2 and J is TRBJ1-6; no clear D gene. The CDR3 extends over 15 amino acids. Per germline, CDR1 SNHLY and CDR2 FYNNEI. V was shortened by 5 bases and J by 2 bases, with 10 bases between the two germline ends. DNA of the CDR3: TGTGCCAGCAGTCTAACCAGCGCCTATAATTCACCCCTCCACTTT. This translates into CASSLTSAYNSPLHF.

This clone has only a few counts. The CDR3 region has the DNA TGCAGTGCTAGTCAGGCGGGGACGGGTGGCTACACCTTC. The encoded protein is CSASQAGTGGYTF. The chain recombines TRBV20-1 with TRBJ1-2, with D tentatively TRBD1 (5 bases). The CDR3 sequence is 13 residues long. V gave up 3 bases and J gave up 7 bases, with 15 bases separating them. Per germline, CDR1 DFQATT and CDR2 SNEGSKA (reference sequence).